This entry lists 15 T cell receptor beta chains sequenced from one sample in a study of Tregs in tolerant kidney transplant recipients. Assay: immunoSEQ multiplex PCR; the TCRdb copy retains only in-frame clones and omits some. The table records some 66,000 clones, 80% to 95% of them present only once. This material consisted of CD8+ T cells from blood, taken before the transplant. These receptors all come from a human donor who received a combined kidney and bone marrow transplant.

The chain joins TRBV27 to TRBJ1-2, with TRBD1 matching 7 bases. The CDR3 runs 11 residues. With V trimmed by 6 bases and J by 6 bases, 1 base remained unmatched. Per germline, CDR1 MNHEY and CDR2 SMNVEV (reference sequence). The CDR3 DNA follows: TGTGCCAGCAGAACAGGGGATGGCTACACCTTC. This encodes CASRTGDGYTF.

The count of this clone is one. The V and J genes are TRBV19 and TRBJ1-1; 10 nucleotides agree with TRBD1. In germline, CDR1 is LNHDA, CDR2 SQIVND (reference sequence). This CDR3 region has 15 residues. The V gene end was trimmed by 3 bases and the J gene end by 4 bases; junction bases not matched to a gene: 5. In DNA, the CDR3 is TGTGCCAGTAGTATGGGGGACAGGGGTTTCACTGAAGCTTTCTTT. Its protein product is CASSMGDRGFTEAFF.

This chain joins TRBV29-1 and TRBJ1-2, with 8 bases fitting TRBD1. CDR3 length equals 12 residues. Per the germline V gene, CDR1 is SQVTM and CDR2 is ANQGSEA. The trim removed 8 bases at V and 7 bases at J, leaving 9 bases unmatched. The CDR3 nucleotides read TGCAGCATTTTACAGGGGGAGGTTGGCTACACCTTC. Residues: CSILQGEVGYTF.

The chain joins TRBV19 to TRBJ2-1, with a possible D match to TRBD2 (6 bases). CDR3 length: 15 amino acids. Per the germline V gene, CDR1 is LNHDA and CDR2 is SQIVND (reference sequence). V lost 0 bases and J 5 bases, leaving 11 bases between the germline ends. CDR3 nucleotides: TGTGCCAGTAGTATAGATGGGCGGGAAGACAATGAGCAGTTCTTC. Residues: CASSIDGREDNEQFF.

The rearrangement uses TRBV18 and TRBJ2-1, with D perhaps matching TRBD2 (6 bases). V was pared by 3 bases and J by 4 bases, with 16 bases between. Germline CDR1 reads KGHSH; CDR2 reads LQKENI. The CDR3 is made up of 16 amino acids. CDR3 sequence: CASSPHEGRQYNEQFF. CDR3 nucleotide sequence: TGTGCCAGCTCACCCCACGAGGGGAGGCAGTACAATGAGCAGTTCTTC.

This sequence joins TRBV28 and TRBJ1-2; D is perhaps TRBD1 (6 bases). V lost 6 bases, J lost 4 bases, and 12 bases lay in between. The CDR3 is made up of 13 amino acids. CDR1 is MDHEN and CDR2 is SYDVKM in the germline V gene. CDR3 sequence: CASSWGGIYGYTF. The CDR3 DNA reads as TGTGCCAGCAGCTGGGGGGGCATCTATGGCTACACCTTC.

V usage is TRBV9 and J usage is TRBJ2-1; D remains unclear. This CDR3 has 13 residues. Trimming left V 3 bases short and J 2 bases short, with 6 bases between. The germline CDR1 and CDR2 sequences are SGDLS and YYNGEE. The CDR3 DNA is TGTGCCAGCAGCGCACCTACCTACAATGAGCAGTTCTTC. The encoded protein is CASSAPTYNEQFF.

The CDR3 DNA follows: TGTGCCAGCAGCGTAGGAAGACAGGTGAACACCGGGGAGCTGTTTTTT. As protein: CASSVGRQVNTGELFF. The rearrangement joins TRBV9 to TRBJ2-2; perhaps TRBD1 as D (6 bases). The CDR3 loop spans 16 amino acids. V was trimmed by 0 bases and J by 1 base, leaving 10 bases between them. Germline V gives CDR1 SGDLS, CDR2 YYNGEE. Together with reference TRBV9 and TRBJ2-2, the CDR3 gives the full variable domain: DSGVTQTPKHLITATGQRVTLRCSPRSGDLSVYWYQQSLDQGLQFLIQYYNGEERAKGNILERFSAQQFPDLHSELNLSSLELGDSALYFCASSVGRQVNTGELFFGEGSRLTVL.

This clone was seen a handful of times. The chain recombines TRBV6-4 with TRBJ2-3, with 9 positions matching TRBD2. Germline V gives CDR1 MRHNA, CDR2 SNTAGT. The ends lost 8 bases at V and 2 bases at J; junction bases unmatched: 11. The CDR3 runs to 16 residues. The CDR3 DNA reads as TGTGCCAGCGGGGATCAAGCGGGGGGATCCACAGATACGCAGTATTTT. It encodes CASGDQAGGSTDTQYF.

This clone was recorded only once. The V and J genes are TRBV27 and TRBJ2-7; D not resolved. The ends were cut back, 8 bases at V and 0 bases at J, with 20 bases in the middle. CDR3 size: 16 residues. Germline assignment: CDR1 MNHEY and CDR2 SMNVEV (reference sequence). CDR3 DNA: TGTGCCAGCGGCCTCTCCTCCTTTTCTAGCTCCTACGAGCAGTACTTC. This encodes CASGLSSFSSSYEQYF.

The V call is TRBV11-2, the J call TRBJ1-1; 8 nucleotides agree with TRBD1. This CDR3 region has 17 residues. V dropped 5 bases and J dropped 1; count of bases not matched to a gene: 12. Germline V gene lookup returns CDR1 SGHAT and CDR2 FQNNGV. The CDR3 region is CASSPWTGIMTNTEAFF. The CDR3, as DNA: TGTGCCAGCAGCCCGTGGACAGGGATCATGACGAACACTGAAGCTTTCTTT.

V gene TRBV28 combines with J gene TRBJ1-1; D is unclear. V was pared by 3 bases and J by 2 bases, with 10 bases between. There are 14 residues in the CDR3. Germline lookup yields CDR1 MDHEN and CDR2 SYDVKM. CDR3 protein: CASSFGSLNTEAFF. The CDR3 region has the DNA TGTGCCAGCAGTTTCGGCTCACTAAACACTGAAGCTTTCTTT.

V gene TRBV7-9 combines with J gene TRBJ2-1, with 8 nucleotides matching TRBD2. Germline-derived CDR1 and CDR2 are SEHNR and FQNEAQ (reference sequence). Trimming at V came to 0 bases and at J to 6 bases, leaving 4 bases not matched to a gene. This CDR3 has 15 amino acids. The CDR3 reads CASSLAVGTSNEQFF. CDR3 coding DNA: TGTGCCAGCAGCTTAGCCGTCGGGACTAGCAATGAGCAGTTCTTC.

The chain carries TRBV9 and TRBJ1-1; D may be TRBD1 (6 bases). Germline assignment: CDR1 SGDLS and CDR2 YYNGEE. CDR3 length: 17 residues. With 0 bases removed from V and 5 bases from J, the gap between germline ends came to 20 bases. The DNA of the CDR3 is TGTGCCAGCAGCGTAGGAGGTGACAGGCACTCTGAAACTGAAGCTTTCTTT. It is translated as CASSVGGDRHSETEAFF. The variable domain in full, completed from reference TRBV9 and TRBJ1-1, reads DSGVTQTPKHLITATGQRVTLRCSPRSGDLSVYWYQQSLDQGLQFLIQYYNGEERAKGNILERFSAQQFPDLHSELNLSSLELGDSALYFCASSVGGDRHSETEAFFGQGTRLTVV.

The V call is TRBV9, the J call TRBJ2-1; 9 bases are a match to TRBD1. CDR3 size: 15 residues. The V gene end was trimmed by 7 bases and the J gene end by 0 bases; junction bases not matched to a gene: 5. Germline-derived CDR1 and CDR2 are SGDLS and YYNGEE. The CDR3: CASVPGQGSYNEQFF. The DNA of the CDR3 is TGTGCCAGCGTTCCGGGACAGGGCTCCTACAATGAGCAGTTCTTC.